The clone carrying this T cell receptor (beta chain) is a singleton in its sample. As yet, its antigen is unknown. This sample stems from a study of regulatory T cells in long-lasting Graves disease. Study-wide background: Persistence in Graves' disease required over 5 years of antithyroid drugs plus positive TSH receptor antibodies.

Sample time point: persistent/refractory GD, antithyroid drugs over 5 years with positive TRAb. Following extraction of RNA from PBMCs, that RNA was used to make the TCR library. Trimming left V 6 bases short and J 0 bases short, with 15 bases between. This CDR3 comprises 16 residues. Looked up from germline, CDR1 is SGHVS and CDR2 is FQNEAQ. Combining iRepertoire HTBI primers with Arm-PCR of CDR3 regions, the authors built TCR beta libraries. A single record per CDR3 protein comes from TCRdb applying MiXCR to the multiplex PCR reads. The table includes 430,000 or so distinct CDR3 sequences, around 20% detected once. Study-level findings and limits: Persistent patients had more shared public clonotypes (around 2,700) than new patients (about 870).

V gene TRBV7-8 combines with J gene TRBJ2-1; tentative D call: TRBD1 (5 bases). This TCR was recovered from a female donor with Graves disease. The sample consisted of peripheral blood mononuclear cells (PBMCs), taken when the disease was refractory, from a patient treated with antithyroid drugs. The CDR3 DNA reads as TGTGCCAGCAGTTGGGGCGGCTACACCTCCTACAATGAGCAGTTCTTC. Its protein is CASSWGGYTSYNEQFF.